The T cell receptor (beta chain) described here comes from a study of Tregs in tolerant kidney transplant recipients. The V and J ends lost 0 bases and 2 bases respectively, with 3 bases between them. This CDR3 has 13 amino acids. The germline CDR1 and CDR2 sequences are SGHRS and YFSETQ. Unstimulated Tregs (CD4+CD25+CD127-) and CD4+CD25- non-Tregs were sorted from PBMCs. Comment on this clone: The antigen remains undetermined. Other DNA sequences of this sample code for an identical CDR3.

Measured with immunoSEQ multiplex PCR; TCRdb has only the in-frame clones, and not every one. The table lists some 110,000 clones, around 91% of them singletons. Study-wide results and caveats: No direct test of biological reproducibility was done here. Findings come from small patient numbers and require larger validation.

The chain is built from TRBV5-1 and TRBJ1-5; no clear D. The TCR was taken from a human donor in good health. Sequencing was performed on CD4+ T cells from blood. The CDR3 here is CASSLDRNQPQHF. The CDR3 region has the DNA TGCGCCAGCAGCTTGGACCGCAATCAGCCCCAGCATTTT. Together with reference TRBV5-1 and TRBJ1-5, the CDR3 gives the full variable domain: KAGVTQTPRYLIKTRGQQVTLSCSPISGHRSVSWYQQTPGQGLQFLFEYFSETQRNKGNFPGRFSGRQFSNSRSEMNVSTLELGDSALYLCASSLDRNQPQHFGDGTRLSIL.